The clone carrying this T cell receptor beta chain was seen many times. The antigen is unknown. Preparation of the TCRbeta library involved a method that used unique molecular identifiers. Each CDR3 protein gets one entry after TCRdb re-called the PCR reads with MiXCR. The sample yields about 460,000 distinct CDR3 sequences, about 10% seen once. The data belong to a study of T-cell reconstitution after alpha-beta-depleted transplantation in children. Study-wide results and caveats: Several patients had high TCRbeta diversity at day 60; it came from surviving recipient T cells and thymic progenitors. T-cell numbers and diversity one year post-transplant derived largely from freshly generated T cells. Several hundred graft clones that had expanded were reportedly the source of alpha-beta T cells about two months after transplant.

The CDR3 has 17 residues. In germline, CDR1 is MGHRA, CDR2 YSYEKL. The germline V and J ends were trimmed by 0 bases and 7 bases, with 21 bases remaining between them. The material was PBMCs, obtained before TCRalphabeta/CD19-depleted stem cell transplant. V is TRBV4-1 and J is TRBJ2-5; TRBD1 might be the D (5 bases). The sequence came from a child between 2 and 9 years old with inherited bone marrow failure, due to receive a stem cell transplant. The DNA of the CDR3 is TGCGCCAGCAGCCAAGAATCGCCTATGCCAGGGCCGGGGACCCAGTACTTC. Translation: CASSQESPMPGPGTQYF.